This T cell receptor (beta chain) comes out of a study of T cells in Graves' hyperthyroidism and ophthalmopathy. Germline CDR1 is DFQATT and CDR2 is SNEGSKA (reference sequence). Deletions cut 3 bases from V and 8 bases from J, with 13 bases between. This CDR3 contains 12 residues. The investigators amplified TCR beta CDR3 regions from RNA transcripts. The primer set for the first-round RT-PCR of the TCR CDR3 was HTBI. TCRdb recomputed calls from the multiplex PCR reads with MiXCR, one row per CDR3 protein. The sample has 250,000 or so distinct CDR3 sequences; roughly 15% are singletons. In this sample, this clonotype turned up many times. Antigen specificity is unknown. Points from the study as a whole: Appearing also in blood were most of the thyroid clonotypes expanded above 0.001.

The specimen was blood. The gene calls are TRBV20-1 and TRBJ1-1, with a possible D match to TRBD1 (6 bases). The receptor was derived from a woman aged 18-29 years with Graves' ophthalmopathy. The CDR3 DNA is TGCAGTGCTAGTCGGTCGGGACAAGAAGCTTTCTTT. Translating it yields CSASRSGQEAFF.